The sequence of this T cell receptor beta chain was determined in a study of breast tumors, draining lymph nodes, adjacent tissues. A remark on this clonotype: Its antigen is unidentified. A single base separates this from a much larger clone, so it may be a read error. No conserved phenylalanine or tryptophan ends this CDR3, so it is likely a read error.

V was pared by 1 base and J by 9 bases, with 10 bases between. Germline CDR1 is SGHRS and CDR2 is YFSETQ. The CDR3 is 13 amino acids. Samples came from axillary lymph nodes draining the breast cancer. Study-wide points: Luminal-like breast cancer showed significantly higher tumor–nontumor repertoire similarity than basal-like.

TCRdb recomputed calls from the multiplex PCR reads with MiXCR, one row per CDR3 protein. Of tens of thousands of distinct CDR3 sequences listed, roughly 19% are singletons. Sequenced: axillary lymph node tissue. The receptor's source is a female donor with breast cancer. Some clones in this sample may be carry-over from other donors' samples. The gene calls are TRBV5-1 and TRBJ2-2, with D uncertain. CDR3 in DNA: TGCGCCAGCAGCTTGTTAGGGCCCCGGGAGCTGTTTTCT. It specifies CASSLLGPRELFS.